The sequence of this T cell receptor beta chain was determined in a study of CD8 T cells in ankylosing spondylitis (dated by TCRdb to about 2017). Concerning the study at large: The study profiled T cell receptor beta repertoires in healthy donors and ankylosing spondylitis patients to find disease-linked TCR variants. The full study cohort was made up of over 20 ankylosing spondylitis patients and about a hundred healthy donors. Peripheral blood was sampled, and synovial fluid was also collected from ankylosing spondylitis patients. Results the study describes overall, beyond this receptor: The disease-linked clones showed a CD8+ phenotype and occurred at relatively low frequencies in peripheral blood. The disease-linked clones were reported to be significantly enriched in matched synovial fluid samples from ankylosing spondylitis patients. Blood from ankylosing spondylitis patients appeared to be characterized by a TCR beta motif composed of eight highly homologous amino acid variants. Some motif variants were previously reported in synovial fluid and blood of reactive arthritis patients, suggesting common disease-initiation mechanisms.

This clonotype was counted between two and nine times. It has no known antigen specificity. There are no base qualities to consult, and no much larger clone falls within one base. TCRdb names Illumina HiSeq 2500 as the instrument used. Quantitative 5'-RACE with molecular barcodes was used to prepare TCR beta libraries. The published analysis was carried out like this. A new computational method based on a probabilistic model of VDJ rearrangement was used to identify disease-linked TCR variants. TCRdb trimmed public reads at Q25 via fastp, called clones via MiXCR and kept in-frame beta chains. Rows matching on CDR3 protein sequence are summarized as one entry with the most common DNA and genes. Clone size and V and J calls follow TCRdb, not the original study. Across this sample there are more than 650,000 distinct CDR3 sequences, with 12% seen only once. The ten most abundant clones make up more than 0.5% of the sample.

The clonotype originates from a male donor with ankylosing spondylitis. The sequencing input was blood, either unsorted or a sorted T cell fraction (not recorded which).

At the DNA level, the sequence is TGTGCCATCAGTCGTGACAGTATCTATGGCTACACCTTC. Its translation is CAISRDSIYGYTF. The chain uses TRBV10-3 and TRBJ1-2; a tentative D match to TRBD1 spans 5 bases. The germline V gene supplies CDR1 ENHRY and CDR2 SYGVKD. V is clipped by 5 bases and J by 4 bases, and the sequence between their germline boundaries is 11 bases long. From its cysteine to its phenylalanine, the CDR3 spans 13 amino acids. The sequence is cut down to CDR3 DNA, 39 bases in frame from base 1.